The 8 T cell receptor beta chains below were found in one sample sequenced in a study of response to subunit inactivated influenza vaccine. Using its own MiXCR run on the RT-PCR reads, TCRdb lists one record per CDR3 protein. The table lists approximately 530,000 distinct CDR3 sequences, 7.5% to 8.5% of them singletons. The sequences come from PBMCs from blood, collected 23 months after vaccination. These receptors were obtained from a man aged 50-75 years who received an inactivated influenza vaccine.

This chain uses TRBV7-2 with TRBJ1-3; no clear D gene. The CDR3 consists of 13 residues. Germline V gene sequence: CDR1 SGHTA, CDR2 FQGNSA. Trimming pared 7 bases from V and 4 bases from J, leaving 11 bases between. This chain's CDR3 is CASTRLDGNTIYF. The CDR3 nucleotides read TGTGCCAGCACCCGACTAGACGGAAACACCATATATTTT.

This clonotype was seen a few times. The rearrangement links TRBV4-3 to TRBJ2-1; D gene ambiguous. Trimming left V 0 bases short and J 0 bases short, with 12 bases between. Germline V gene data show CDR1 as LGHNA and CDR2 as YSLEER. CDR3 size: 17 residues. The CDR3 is CASSQDYYLSSYNEQFF. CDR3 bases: TGCGCCAGCAGCCAAGATTATTACCTAAGCTCCTACAATGAGCAGTTCTTC.

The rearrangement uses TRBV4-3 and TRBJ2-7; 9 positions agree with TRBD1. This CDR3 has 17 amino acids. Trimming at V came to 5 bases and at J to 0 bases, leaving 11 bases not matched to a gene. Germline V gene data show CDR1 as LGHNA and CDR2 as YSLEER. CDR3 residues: CASSFTRPGQGSYEQYF. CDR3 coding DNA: TGCGCCAGCAGCTTTACCAGACCGGGACAGGGCTCCTACGAGCAGTACTTC.

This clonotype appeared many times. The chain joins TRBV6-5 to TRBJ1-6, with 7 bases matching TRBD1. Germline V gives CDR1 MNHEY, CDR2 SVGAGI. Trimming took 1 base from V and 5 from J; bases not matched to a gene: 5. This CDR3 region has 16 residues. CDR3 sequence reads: CASSYWGTENNSPLHF. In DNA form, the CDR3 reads TGTGCCAGCAGTTACTGGGGGACAGAGAATAATTCACCCCTCCACTTT.

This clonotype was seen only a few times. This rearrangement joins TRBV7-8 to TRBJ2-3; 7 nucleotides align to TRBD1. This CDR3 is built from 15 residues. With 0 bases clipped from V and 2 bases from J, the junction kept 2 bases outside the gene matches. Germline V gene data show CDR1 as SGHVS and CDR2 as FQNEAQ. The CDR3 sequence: CASSLAGQDTDTQYF. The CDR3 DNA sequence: TGTGCCAGCAGCTTAGCTGGACAGGACACAGATACGCAGTATTTT.

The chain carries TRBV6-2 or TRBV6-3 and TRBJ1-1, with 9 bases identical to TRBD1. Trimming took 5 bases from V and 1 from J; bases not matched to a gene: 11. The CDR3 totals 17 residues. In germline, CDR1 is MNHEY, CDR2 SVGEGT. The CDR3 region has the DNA TGTGCCAGCAGTAGGCCCCGGACAGGGGACCAGAACACTGAAGCTTTCTTT. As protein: CASSRPRTGDQNTEAFF.

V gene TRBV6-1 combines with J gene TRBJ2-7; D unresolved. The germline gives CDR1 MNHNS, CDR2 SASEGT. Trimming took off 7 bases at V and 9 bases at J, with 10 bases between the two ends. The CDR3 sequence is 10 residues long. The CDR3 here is CASIDGWQYF. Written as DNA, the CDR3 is TGTGCCAGCATAGACGGGTGGCAGTACTTC.

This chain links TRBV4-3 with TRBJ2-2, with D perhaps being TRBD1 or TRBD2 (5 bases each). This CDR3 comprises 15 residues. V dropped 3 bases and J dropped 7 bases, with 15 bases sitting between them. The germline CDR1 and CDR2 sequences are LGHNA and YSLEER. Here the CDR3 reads CASSQGLGGVGELFF. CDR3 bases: TGCGCCAGCAGCCAGGGTCTTGGGGGAGTCGGGGAGCTGTTTTTT.